The TCR beta chain described here comes from a study of beta chain features in type 1 diabetes. Every bit of the isolated RNA underwent reverse transcription, so sequencing read expressed TCRB transcripts. Sequencing was performed with immunoSEQ multiplex PCR; in TCRdb, only in-frame clones are kept and a portion is missing. Altogether about half a million clones are present, 30% being singletons, with the ten largest covering around 0.065%. The sample consisted of naive CD4+ T cells from blood. The clonotype comes from a young man in good health.

The CDR3: CASTSGGREKLFF. CDR3 DNA sequence: TGTGCCAGCACCTCGGGGGGAAGAGAAAAACTGTTTTTT. The V call is TRBV28, the J call TRBJ1-4, with TRBD1 as a possible D gene (5 bases). The CDR3 contains 13 residues. Per germline, CDR1 MDHEN and CDR2 SYDVKM. Trimming pared 7 bases from V and 8 bases from J, leaving 14 bases between. The whole variable domain, filled in from reference TRBV28 and TRBJ1-4, reads DVKVTQSSRYLVKRTGEKVFLECVQDMDHENMFWYRQDPGLGLRLIYFSYDVKMKEKGDIPEGYSVSREKKERFSLILESASTNQTSMYLCASTSGGREKLFFGSGTQLSVL.